These T cell receptor beta chains were read from a single sample in a study of blood T cells in healthy people across ages. TCRdb recomputed calls from the 5' RACE reads with MiXCR, one row per CDR3 protein. The sample comprises 800,000 to 950,000 distinct CDR3 sequences, around 29% of which are singletons, and more than 8.5% rests with the top ten. The same data also went into a second study, on T cells of mothers and their children.

What was sequenced was blood. These receptor sequences come from a woman aged 35 to 49 in good health. CDR3s leave out the opening cysteine and the closing phenylalanine or tryptophan.

J gene	V gene	CDR3 protein
TRBJ1-2	TRBV7-2	ASSLRRGVDGYT
TRBJ2-7	TRBV11-2	ASSSDRFNEQY
.	TRBV28	ASSARTGRTYEQY
TRBJ2-1	TRBV6-6	ATTTGYNEQF
TRBJ1-2	TRBV27	ASSPVGVYGYT
TRBJ1-1	TRBV5-1	ASSRTGPPHTNTEAF
TRBJ2-5	TRBV5-1	ASSWDSYPQETQY
TRBJ2-7	TRBV7-6	ASSLSDTGAFEQY
TRBJ2-1	TRBV11-2	ASGAVALGNNEQF
TRBJ2-2	TRBV7-9	ASSLIGQGADTGELF
TRBJ1-1	TRBV5-1	ASSPGEGWNTEAF
TRBJ1-1	TRBV7-8	ASSLTGGWTEAF
TRBJ2-7	TRBV6-6	ASSYGLALAANYEQY
.	TRBV6-4	ASPPTSASTYEQY
TRBJ2-4	TRBV7-9	ASSLDRGHISPAKNIQY
TRBJ2-1	TRBV29-1	SVGSVELAGTSGDPLYNEQF
TRBJ1-2	TRBV12-3/TRBV12-4	ASSLAGPRTGYGYT
TRBJ1-4	TRBV28	ASSSPGVGEKLF
TRBJ2-2	TRBV7-9	ASSSDRGNTGELF
TRBJ2-7	TRBV10-3	ASEGDSNYEQY
TRBJ2-7	TRBV27	ASSLSTGGKEQY
TRBJ2-5	TRBV5-1	ASSSPGLAKPQETQY
TRBJ1-5	TRBV20-1	SARARDARNQPQH
TRBJ1-2	TRBV28	ASNPVGIGTGYT
TRBJ1-5	TRBV10-3	AISGPGGNGQPQH
TRBJ1-2	TRBV7-2	ASSLPKDSNNYGYT
TRBJ1-3	TRBV15	ATSSSGSATIY
TRBJ2-7	TRBV15	ATSTRNYEQY
TRBJ1-6	TRBV5-5	ASSDIGTDSPLH
TRBJ1-2	TRBV2	ASTKGGMGDGYT
TRBJ1-2	TRBV7-9	ASSPGFTGDGYT